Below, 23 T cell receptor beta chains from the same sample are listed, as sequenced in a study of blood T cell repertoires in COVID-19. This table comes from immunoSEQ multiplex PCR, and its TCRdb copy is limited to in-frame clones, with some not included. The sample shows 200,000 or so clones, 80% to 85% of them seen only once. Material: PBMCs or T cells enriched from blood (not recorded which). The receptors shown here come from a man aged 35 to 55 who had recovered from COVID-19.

CDR3 bases: TGTGCCAGTACTGACGCCGGGACAGGTTCCAATCAGCCCCAGCATTTT. Its protein is CASTDAGTGSNQPQHF. The chain carries TRBV19 and TRBJ1-5, with TRBD1 identical over 8 bases. Germline CDR1 LNHDA, CDR2 SQIVND (reference sequence). J was trimmed by 3 bases and V by 7 bases; bases with no gene match: 11. The CDR3 spans 16 residues.

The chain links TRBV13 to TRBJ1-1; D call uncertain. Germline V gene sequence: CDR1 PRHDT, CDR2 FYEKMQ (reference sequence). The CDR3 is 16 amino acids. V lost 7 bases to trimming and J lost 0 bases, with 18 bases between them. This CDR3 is CASIRSGFEMNTEAFF. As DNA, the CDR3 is TGTGCCAGCATCCGGTCGGGGTTCGAGATGAACACTGAAGCTTTCTTT. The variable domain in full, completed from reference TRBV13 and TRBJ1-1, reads AAGVIQSPRHLIKEKRETATLKCYPIPRHDTVYWYQQGPGQDPQFLISFYEKMQSDKGSIPDRFSAQQFSDYHSELNMSSLELGDSALYFCASIRSGFEMNTEAFFGQGTRLTVV.

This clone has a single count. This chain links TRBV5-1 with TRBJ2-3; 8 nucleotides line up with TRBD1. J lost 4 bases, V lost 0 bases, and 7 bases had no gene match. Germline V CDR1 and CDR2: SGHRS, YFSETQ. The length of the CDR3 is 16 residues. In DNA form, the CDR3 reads TGCGCCAGCAGCTTGGCACCCAGGGGGCTGGCAGATACGCAGTATTTT. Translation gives CASSLAPRGLADTQYF.

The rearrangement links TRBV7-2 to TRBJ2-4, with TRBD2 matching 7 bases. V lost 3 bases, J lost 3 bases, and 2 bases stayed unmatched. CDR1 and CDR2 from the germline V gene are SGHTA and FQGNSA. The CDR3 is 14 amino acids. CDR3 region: CASSFSGDKNIQYF. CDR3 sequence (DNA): TGTGCCAGCAGCTTCAGCGGGGACAAAAACATTCAGTACTTC.

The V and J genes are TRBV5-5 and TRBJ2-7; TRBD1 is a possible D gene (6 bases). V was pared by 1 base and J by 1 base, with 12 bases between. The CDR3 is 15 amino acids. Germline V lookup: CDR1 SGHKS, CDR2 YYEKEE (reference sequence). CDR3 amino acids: CASSLMTGVSYEQYF. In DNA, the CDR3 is TGTGCCAGCAGCTTGATGACAGGTGTTTCCTACGAGCAGTACTTC.

Here the CDR3 DNA reads TGTGCCAGCAGCGTAGAGGACAGTCGCTCCTATAATTCACCCCTCCACTTT. As protein: CASSVEDSRSYNSPLHF. The chain employs TRBV9 and TRBJ1-6; perhaps TRBD1 as D (6 bases). The ends were cut back, 0 bases at V and 0 bases at J, with 10 bases in the middle. The CDR3 extends over 17 amino acids. CDR1 and CDR2 (germline): SGDLS, YYNGEE.

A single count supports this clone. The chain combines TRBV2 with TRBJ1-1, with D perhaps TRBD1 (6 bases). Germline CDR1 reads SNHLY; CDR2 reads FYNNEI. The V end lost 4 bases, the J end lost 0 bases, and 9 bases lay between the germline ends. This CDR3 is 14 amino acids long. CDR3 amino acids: CASSAGALNTEAFF. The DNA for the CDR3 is TGTGCCAGCAGTGCAGGGGCGCTGAACACTGAAGCTTTCTTT.

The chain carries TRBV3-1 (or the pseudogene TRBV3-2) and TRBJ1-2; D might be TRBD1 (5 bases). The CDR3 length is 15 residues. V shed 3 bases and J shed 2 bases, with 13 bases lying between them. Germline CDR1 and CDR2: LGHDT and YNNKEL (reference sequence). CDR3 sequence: CASSHDFDSNYGYTF. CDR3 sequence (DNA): TGTGCCAGCAGCCACGATTTCGACAGCAACTATGGCTACACCTTC.

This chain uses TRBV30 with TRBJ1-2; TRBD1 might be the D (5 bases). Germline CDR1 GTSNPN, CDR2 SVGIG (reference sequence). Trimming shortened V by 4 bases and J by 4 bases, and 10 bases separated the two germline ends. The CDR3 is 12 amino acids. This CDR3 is CAWNVGGYGYTF. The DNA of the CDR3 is TGTGCCTGGAACGTGGGGGGCTATGGCTACACCTTC.

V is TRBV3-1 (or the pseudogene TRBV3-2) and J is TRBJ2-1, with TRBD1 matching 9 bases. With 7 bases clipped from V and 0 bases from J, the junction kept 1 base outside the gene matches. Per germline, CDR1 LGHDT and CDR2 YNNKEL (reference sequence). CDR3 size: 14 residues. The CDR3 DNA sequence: TGTGCCAGCACGACAGGGGGCTCCTACAATGAGCAGTTCTTC. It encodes CASTTGGSYNEQFF.

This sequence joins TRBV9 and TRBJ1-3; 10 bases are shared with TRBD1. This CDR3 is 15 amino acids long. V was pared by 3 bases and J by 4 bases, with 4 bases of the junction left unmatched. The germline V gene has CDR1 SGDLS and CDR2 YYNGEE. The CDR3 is CASSAGQGPGNTIYF. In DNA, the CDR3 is TGTGCCAGCAGCGCGGGACAGGGGCCAGGAAACACCATATATTTT.

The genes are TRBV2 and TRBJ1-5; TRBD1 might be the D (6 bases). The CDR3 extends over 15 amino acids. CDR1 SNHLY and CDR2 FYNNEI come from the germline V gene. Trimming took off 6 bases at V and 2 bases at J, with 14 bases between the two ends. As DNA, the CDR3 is TGTGCCAGCAGAAAAGGACAGACTCGCAATCAGCCCCAGCATTTT. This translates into CASRKGQTRNQPQHF.

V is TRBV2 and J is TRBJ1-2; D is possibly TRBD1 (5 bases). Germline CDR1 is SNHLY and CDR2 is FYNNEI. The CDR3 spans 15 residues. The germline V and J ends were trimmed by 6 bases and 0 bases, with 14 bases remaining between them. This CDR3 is CASSPDRTTNYGYTF. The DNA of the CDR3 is TGTGCCAGCAGCCCAGACAGAACCACTAACTATGGCTACACCTTC.

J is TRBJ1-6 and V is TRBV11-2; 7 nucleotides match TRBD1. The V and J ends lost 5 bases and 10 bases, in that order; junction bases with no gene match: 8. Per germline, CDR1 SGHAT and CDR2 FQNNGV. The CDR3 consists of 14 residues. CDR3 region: CASSVAYRGSPLHF. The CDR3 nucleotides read TGTGCCAGCAGCGTGGCCTACAGGGGCTCACCCCTCCACTTT.

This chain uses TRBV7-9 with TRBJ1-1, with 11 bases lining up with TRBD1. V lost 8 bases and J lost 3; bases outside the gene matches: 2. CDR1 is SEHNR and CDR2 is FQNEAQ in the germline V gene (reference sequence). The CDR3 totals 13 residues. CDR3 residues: CASRGQGDTEAFF. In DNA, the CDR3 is TGTGCCAGCCGGGGACAGGGGGACACTGAAGCTTTCTTT.

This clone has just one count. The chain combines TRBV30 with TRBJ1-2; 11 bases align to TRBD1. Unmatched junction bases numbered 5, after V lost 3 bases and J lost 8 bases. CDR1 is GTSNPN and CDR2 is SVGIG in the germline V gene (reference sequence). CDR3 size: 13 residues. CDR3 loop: CAWSGGTGGGYTF. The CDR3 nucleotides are TGTGCCTGGAGCGGAGGGACAGGGGGGGGCTACACCTTC.

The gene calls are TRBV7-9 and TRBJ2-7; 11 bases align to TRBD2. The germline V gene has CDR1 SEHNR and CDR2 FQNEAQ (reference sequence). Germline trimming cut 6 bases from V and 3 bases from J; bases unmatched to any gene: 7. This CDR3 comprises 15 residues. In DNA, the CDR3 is TGTGCCAGCAGTTCACGACTAGCGGGGCTCTACGAGCAGTACTTC. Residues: CASSSRLAGLYEQYF.

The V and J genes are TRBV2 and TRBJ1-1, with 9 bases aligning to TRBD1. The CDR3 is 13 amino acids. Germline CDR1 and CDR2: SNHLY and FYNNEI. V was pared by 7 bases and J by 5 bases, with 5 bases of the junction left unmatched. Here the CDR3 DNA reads TGTGCCAGCACCCAAGGACAGGGGACTGAAGCTTTCTTT. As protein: CASTQGQGTEAFF. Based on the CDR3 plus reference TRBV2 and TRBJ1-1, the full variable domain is EPEVTQTPSHQVTQMGQEVILRCVPISNHLYFYWYRQILGQKVEFLVSFYNNEISEKSEIFDDQFSVERPDGSNFTLKIRSTKLEDSAMYFCASTQGQGTEAFFGQGTRLTVV.

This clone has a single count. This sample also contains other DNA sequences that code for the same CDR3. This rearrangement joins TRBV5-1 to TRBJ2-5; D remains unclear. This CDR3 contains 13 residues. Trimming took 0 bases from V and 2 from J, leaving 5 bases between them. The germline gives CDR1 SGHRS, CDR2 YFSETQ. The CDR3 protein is CASSLAQQETQYF. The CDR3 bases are TGCGCCAGCAGCTTGGCACAGCAAGAGACCCAGTACTTC. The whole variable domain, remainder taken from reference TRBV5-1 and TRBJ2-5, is KAGVTQTPRYLIKTRGQQVTLSCSPISGHRSVSWYQQTPGQGLQFLFEYFSETQRNKGNFPGRFSGRQFSNSRSEMNVSTLELGDSALYLCASSLAQQETQYFGPGTRLLVL.

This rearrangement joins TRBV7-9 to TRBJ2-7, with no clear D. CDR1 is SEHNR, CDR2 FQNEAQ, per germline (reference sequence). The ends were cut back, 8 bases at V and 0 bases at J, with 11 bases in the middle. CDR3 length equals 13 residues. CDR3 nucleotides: TGTGCCAGCTTTCAGGCGCCCTCCTACGAGCAGTACTTC. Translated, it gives CASFQAPSYEQYF.

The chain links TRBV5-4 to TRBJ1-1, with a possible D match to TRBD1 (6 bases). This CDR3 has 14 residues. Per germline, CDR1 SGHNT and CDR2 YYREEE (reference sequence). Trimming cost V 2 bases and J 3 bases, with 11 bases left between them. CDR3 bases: TGTGCCAGCAGCTTACCTGGACAGTACACTGAAGCTTTCTTT. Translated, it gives CASSLPGQYTEAFF.

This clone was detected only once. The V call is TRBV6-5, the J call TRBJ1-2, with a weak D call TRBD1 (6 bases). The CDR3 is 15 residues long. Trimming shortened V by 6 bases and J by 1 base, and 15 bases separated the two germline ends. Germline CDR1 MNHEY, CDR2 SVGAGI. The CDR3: CASSLTGANNYGYTF. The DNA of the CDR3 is TGTGCCAGCAGCCTGACAGGAGCTAATAACTATGGCTACACCTTC.

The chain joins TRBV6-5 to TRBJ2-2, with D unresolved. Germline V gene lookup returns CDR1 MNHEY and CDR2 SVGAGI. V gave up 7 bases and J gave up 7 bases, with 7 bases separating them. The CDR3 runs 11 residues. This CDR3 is CASISVGELFF. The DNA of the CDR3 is TGTGCCAGCATTAGTGTCGGGGAGCTGTTTTTT.